The clone carrying this TCR beta chain has ten or more counts. What it binds is unknown. This entry comes from a study of glioma-infiltrating T cells. Study-level background: Glioma patients had dexamethasone for six or fewer days before surgery. Blood libraries targeted roughly 4- to 11-fold coverage of 910,000 or so T cells.

Study-level points and caveats: A blood CDR3 motif signature was depleted in highly divergent patients. Above-expected tissue-blood divergence occurred in all gliomas, most in low-grade ones.

The iRepertoire nested amplicon-rescue multiplex PCR amplified TCR alpha and beta CDR3s from RNA. TCRdb reprocessed the multiplex PCR reads with MiXCR, giving one entry per CDR3 protein. Of about 380,000 distinct CDR3 sequences in the sample, more than 35% were seen once. This CDR3 has 15 residues. The germline V gene encodes CDR1 LNHDA and CDR2 SQIVND (reference sequence). The V end was cut by 3 bases, the J end by 1 base, with 9 bases between. This chain links TRBV19 with TRBJ2-2; D ambiguous. The source is a human donor with low-grade glioma or glioblastoma, undergoing nonglioma brain surgery, or in good health (not recorded which). Sequenced material: glioma tissue, nonneoplastic brain tissue, or PBMCs (not recorded which). The CDR3 nucleotides read TGTGCCAGTAGTATCGCCAGGTGGAACACCGGGGAGCTGTTTTTT. This gives the protein CASSIARWNTGELFF.